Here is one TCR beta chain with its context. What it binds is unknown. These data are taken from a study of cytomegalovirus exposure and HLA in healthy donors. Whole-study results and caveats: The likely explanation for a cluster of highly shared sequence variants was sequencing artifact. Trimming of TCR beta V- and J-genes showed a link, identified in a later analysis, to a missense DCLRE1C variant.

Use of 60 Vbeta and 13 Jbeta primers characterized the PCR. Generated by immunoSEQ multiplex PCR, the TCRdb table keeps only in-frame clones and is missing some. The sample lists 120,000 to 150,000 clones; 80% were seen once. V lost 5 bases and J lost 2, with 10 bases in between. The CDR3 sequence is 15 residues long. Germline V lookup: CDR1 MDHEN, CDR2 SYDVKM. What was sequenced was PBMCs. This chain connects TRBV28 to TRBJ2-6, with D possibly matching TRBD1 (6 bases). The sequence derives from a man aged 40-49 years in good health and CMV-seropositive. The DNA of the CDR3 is TGTGCCAGCAGTCTACAGGGAACTGGGGCCAACGTCCTGACTTTC. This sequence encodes CASSLQGTGANVLTF. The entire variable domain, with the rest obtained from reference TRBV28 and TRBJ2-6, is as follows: DVKVTQSSRYLVKRTGEKVFLECVQDMDHENMFWYRQDPGLGLRLIYFSYDVKMKEKGDIPEGYSVSREKKERFSLILESASTNQTSMYLCASSLQGTGANVLTFGAGSRLTVL.